This T cell receptor beta chain was recovered during a study of vaccination effects on CD4 cells after COVID-19. The table lists this clone with a few counts. Antigen unknown. Study-wide findings and caveats: After vaccination, at late timepoints, clones induced by infection and by vaccine contracted markedly. Convalescent patients were scarce in the study, and it lacked early post-infection timepoints.

There are 13 residues in the CDR3. Germline values: CDR1 SGHAT, CDR2 FQNNGV. V was pared by 3 bases and J by 3 bases, with 8 bases between. Having been cultured for roughly 11 days, the cells underwent CD4+ T cell isolation. Sequencing used immunoSEQ multiplex PCR; TCRdb keeps in-frame clones, though not all of them. Counted here are around 30,000 clones, 65% occurring once; the ten biggest clones make up roughly 10%. V and J are TRBV11-2 and TRBJ2-5, with a weak D call TRBD2 (5 bases). The origin of this receptor is a human donor who received a COVID-19 vaccine. The sequencing used CD4+ T cells from PBMCs cultured without peptide, collected before COVID-19 vaccination. The CDR3 loop is CASSFSGEETQYF. In DNA, the CDR3 is TGTGCCAGCAGCTTCAGCGGAGAAGAGACCCAGTACTTC.